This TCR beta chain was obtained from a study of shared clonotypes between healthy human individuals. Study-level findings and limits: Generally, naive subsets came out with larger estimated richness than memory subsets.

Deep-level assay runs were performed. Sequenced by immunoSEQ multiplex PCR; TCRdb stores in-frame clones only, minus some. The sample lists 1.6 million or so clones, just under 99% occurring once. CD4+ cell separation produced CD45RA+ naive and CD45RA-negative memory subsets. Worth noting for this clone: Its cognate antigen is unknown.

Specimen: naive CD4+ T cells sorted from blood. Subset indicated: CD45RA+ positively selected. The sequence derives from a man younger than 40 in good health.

The CDR3 spells CASSNHGPHEQYF. In nucleotides, the CDR3 is TGTGCCAGCAGCAACCACGGGCCACACGAGCAGTACTTC. V usage is TRBV21-1 and J usage is TRBJ2-7. TRBV21-1 has pseudogene status. The CDR3 spans 13 residues.